This passage covers 21 T cell receptor beta chains from one sample sequenced in a study of T cell responses to AZD1222 COVID-19 vaccine. Libraries were prepared by immunoSEQ multiplex PCR; TCRdb keeps only in-frame clonotypes and omits some of them. In the table there are 150,000 or so clones, less than 90% of which are singletons. Sequencing used peripheral blood, obtained on day 0 of MenACWY control vaccination. These receptors originate from an adult in good health.

This clone was seen just once. This sequence joins TRBV29-1 and TRBJ1-2, with D unresolved. The V gene's germline CDR1 is SQVTM and CDR2 ANQGSEA. The CDR3 sequence is 11 residues long. Deletions cut 7 bases from V and 2 bases from J, with 8 bases between. CDR3 loop: CSARENYGYTF. The DNA of the CDR3 is TGCAGCGCCCGGGAGAACTATGGCTACACCTTC.

The chain carries TRBV5-4 and TRBJ1-5; D possibly corresponds to TRBD1 (6 bases). CDR3 length: 16 residues. V was cut by 2 bases and J by 0 bases, with 12 bases left in between. Germline CDR1 is SGHNT and CDR2 is YYREEE (reference sequence). Here the CDR3 DNA reads TGTGCCAGCAGCTTAGGGGGTCCCAATAGCAATCAGCCCCAGCATTTT. Its translation is CASSLGGPNSNQPQHF.

As DNA, the CDR3 is TGTGCCAGCAGTGGGAGGGACAGACTAAATTCACCCCTCCACTTT. Amino acid sequence: CASSGRDRLNSPLHF. The rearrangement joins TRBV6-6 to TRBJ1-6; the match to TRBD1 covers 7 bases. Per germline, CDR1 MNHNY and CDR2 SVGAGI (reference sequence). The trim removed 5 bases at V and 7 bases at J, leaving 8 bases unmatched. CDR3 length: 15 residues.

In the case of this clone: Other DNA sequences of this sample code for an identical CDR3. This chain joins TRBV11-3 and TRBJ1-1, with unresolved D. Per germline, CDR1 SGHNT and CDR2 YENEEA. Trimming took off 0 bases at V and 1 base at J, with 3 bases between the two ends. The length of the CDR3 is 13 residues. CDR3 amino acids: CASSLERNTEAFF. As DNA, the CDR3 is TGTGCCAGCAGCTTAGAGCGGAACACTGAAGCTTTCTTT.

J is TRBJ1-4 and V is TRBV11-3, with a weak D call TRBD1 (5 bases). The V and J ends lost 3 bases and 5 bases respectively, with 13 bases between them. The germline CDR1 and CDR2 sequences are SGHNT and YENEEA. The CDR3 has 15 residues. As DNA, the CDR3 is TGTGCCAGCAGCTTCAAAAGGTCAGGGAATGAAAAACTGTTTTTT. This encodes CASSFKRSGNEKLFF.

V is TRBV5-1 and J is TRBJ2-1, with TRBD2 matching over 11 bases. This CDR3 has 15 residues. The germline V gene has CDR1 SGHRS and CDR2 YFSETQ. V lost 2 bases and J lost 7; bases outside the gene matches: 5. The CDR3 loop reads CASSFLAGGPNEQFF. The CDR3 nucleotides are TGCGCCAGCAGCTTCTTAGCGGGGGGGCCTAATGAGCAGTTCTTC. The whole variable domain, remainder taken from reference TRBV5-1 and TRBJ2-1, is KAGVTQTPRYLIKTRGQQVTLSCSPISGHRSVSWYQQTPGQGLQFLFEYFSETQRNKGNFPGRFSGRQFSNSRSEMNVSTLELGDSALYLCASSFLAGGPNEQFFGPGTRLTVL.

This clone was counted once. V and J are TRBV7-3 and TRBJ1-1; weak D call: TRBD1 (6 bases). Germline lookup yields CDR1 SGHTA and CDR2 FQGTGA. V lost 0 bases, J lost 3 bases, and 8 bases lay in between. This CDR3 spans 14 amino acids. The CDR3 here is CASSLTGGDTEAFF. The CDR3 nucleotides are TGTGCCAGCAGCTTAACAGGGGGAGACACTGAAGCTTTCTTT.

This rearrangement joins TRBV3-1 (or the pseudogene TRBV3-2) to TRBJ2-3; 10 bases are shared with TRBD2. V shed 0 bases, J shed 4 bases, and the junction held 4 bases outside the gene matches. CDR1 and CDR2 from the germline V gene are LGHDT and YNNKEL (reference sequence). The CDR3 contains 16 residues. The chain's CDR3 is CASSQDSSGGSDTQYF. The DNA for the CDR3 is TGTGCCAGCAGCCAAGACTCTAGCGGGGGATCAGATACGCAGTATTTT.

The V call is TRBV4-1, the J call TRBJ1-2; 8 positions agree with TRBD1. The ends lost 3 bases at V and 6 bases at J; junction bases unmatched: 9. The CDR3 has 15 amino acids. Germline lookup yields CDR1 MGHRA and CDR2 YSYEKL. CDR3 sequence reads: CASSQGGQGDDGYTF. The CDR3 region has the DNA TGCGCCAGCAGCCAGGGCGGACAGGGCGACGATGGCTACACCTTC.

This clone was counted a single time. The chain combines TRBV5-1 with TRBJ1-3; D is uncertain. Per the germline V gene, CDR1 is SGHRS and CDR2 is YFSETQ. The CDR3 sequence is 15 residues long. Trimming removed 1 base at V and 0 bases at J, with 8 bases between. CDR3 region: CASSLKPNSGNTIYF. The CDR3 DNA sequence: TGCGCCAGCAGCTTGAAACCGAACTCTGGAAACACCATATATTTT.

The chain has TRBV6-6 and TRBJ1-3; D ambiguous. From germline, CDR1 is MNHNY and CDR2 SVGAGI (reference sequence). The CDR3 length is 23 residues. Trimming cost V 7 bases and J 2 bases, with 39 bases left between them. For the CDR3, the DNA is TGTGCCAGCAATCGATGGGCAGGATCCTCTGGAAACACCATATATCCTCCTGGAAACACCATATATTTT. As protein: CASNRWAGSSGNTIYPPGNTIYF.

The chain combines TRBV6-5 with TRBJ1-1; TRBD1 matches at 7 bases. Germline loops: CDR1 MNHEY, CDR2 SVGAGI. The CDR3 is 13 residues long. V gave up 6 bases and J gave up 7 bases; unmatched junction bases: 8. CDR3 amino acids: CASRWRGQSEAFF. As DNA, the CDR3 is TGTGCCAGCAGATGGAGGGGGCAGAGTGAAGCTTTCTTT.

This clone has more than one count but fewer than ten. The chain links TRBV5-6 to TRBJ2-7; the D gene is possibly TRBD1 (5 bases). V was cut by 2 bases and J by 6 bases, with 15 bases left in between. This CDR3 region has 14 residues. Germline-derived CDR1 and CDR2 are SGHDT and YYEEEE. CDR3: CASSFSPQGGEQYF. For the CDR3, the DNA is TGTGCCAGCAGCTTCTCACCTCAGGGTGGCGAGCAGTACTTC.

There are a few counts of this clone. The chain couples TRBV3-1 (or the pseudogene TRBV3-2) to TRBJ2-7; TRBD2 matches 7 bases. Unmatched junction bases numbered 0, after V lost 4 bases and J lost 3 bases. Germline V gene data show CDR1 as LGHDT and CDR2 as YNNKEL (reference sequence). The CDR3 has 12 amino acids. CDR3 sequence: CASSRGGYEQYV. DNA for the CDR3: TGTGCCAGCAGCCGGGGGGGCTACGAGCAGTACGTC.

The rearrangement joins TRBV3-1 (or the pseudogene TRBV3-2) to TRBJ2-7, with TRBD2 matching over 9 bases. Unmatched junction bases numbered 9, after V lost 7 bases and J lost 2 bases. The germline gives CDR1 LGHDT, CDR2 YNNKEL (reference sequence). The CDR3 runs to 15 residues. The CDR3 protein is CASTLGLAGAYEQYF. In nucleotides, the CDR3 is TGTGCCAGCACTCTGGGGTTAGCGGGGGCCTACGAGCAGTACTTC.

The chain uses TRBV15 and TRBJ2-3; D is unclear. This CDR3 has 14 residues. V was shortened by 1 base and J by 6 bases, with 11 bases between the two germline ends. The germline V gene encodes CDR1 LNHNV and CDR2 YYDKDF (reference sequence). CDR3 in amino acids: CATSRVGYADTQYF. The DNA of the CDR3 is TGTGCCACCAGCAGAGTAGGCTACGCGGATACGCAGTATTTT.

The count of this clone is one. The chain has TRBV7-9 and TRBJ2-1; tentative D call: TRBD1 (5 bases). Trimming left V 6 bases short and J 8 bases short, with 14 bases between. CDR3 length: 13 residues. CDR1 and CDR2 (germline): SEHNR, FQNEAQ (reference sequence). CDR3 coding DNA: TGTGCCAGCAGGGTGGACAAAATCTATGAGCAGTTCTTC. It yields the protein CASRVDKIYEQFF.

This chain joins TRBV19 and TRBJ2-2; D perhaps matches TRBD1 (5 bases). This CDR3 has 15 residues. Germline CDR1 reads LNHDA; CDR2 reads SQIVND (reference sequence). Trimming cost V 5 bases and J 6 bases, with 16 bases left between them. This CDR3 reads CASSPQGVLAGELFF. The CDR3 nucleotides read TGTGCCAGTAGTCCCCAGGGTGTACTGGCCGGGGAGCTGTTTTTT.

This chain connects TRBV7-6 to TRBJ1-1; maybe TRBD1 (6 bases). Germline lookup yields CDR1 SGHVS and CDR2 FNYEAQ. V lost 1 base, J lost 7 bases, and 16 bases lay in between. The CDR3 has 15 amino acids. This CDR3 is CASSLGAKGTHEAFF. The CDR3 DNA reads as TGTGCCAGCAGCTTAGGGGCTAAAGGGACACATGAAGCTTTCTTT.

J is TRBJ1-3 and V is TRBV28, with TRBD1 identical over 7 bases. V gave up 6 bases and J gave up 0 bases; unmatched junction bases: 8. The CDR3 consists of 16 residues. CDR1 and CDR2 from the germline V gene are MDHEN and SYDVKM. The CDR3 protein is CASSRQGSNSGNTIYF. The CDR3 bases are TGTGCCAGCAGCAGACAGGGATCAAACTCTGGAAACACCATATATTTT. Full variable domain (remainder filled in from reference TRBV28 and TRBJ1-3): DVKVTQSSRYLVKRTGEKVFLECVQDMDHENMFWYRQDPGLGLRLIYFSYDVKMKEKGDIPEGYSVSREKKERFSLILESASTNQTSMYLCASSRQGSNSGNTIYFGEGSWLTVV.

This clone came up once. This chain links TRBV18 with TRBJ2-7; 8 bases map to TRBD1. This CDR3 comprises 12 residues. Germline V gene data show CDR1 as KGHSH and CDR2 as LQKENI. V was pared by 3 bases and J by 7 bases, with 2 bases of the junction left unmatched. CDR3 DNA: TGTGCCAGCTCACCGACAGGGGATGAGCAGTACGTC. Translated: CASSPTGDEQYV.